Listed here are 16 T cell receptor beta chains from one sample, sequenced in a study of vaccination effects on CD4 cells after COVID-19. Antigen specificity for these receptors is unknown. Ahead of sequencing, the ViraFEST assay grew antigen-specific CD4+ T cells using viral peptide pools. Culture proceeded for roughly ten days, and CD4+ T cells were then isolated. Sequencing was performed with immunoSEQ multiplex PCR; in TCRdb, only in-frame clones are kept and a portion is missing. The sample records tens of thousands of clones, around 80% being singletons. Material: CD4+ T cells from PBMCs cultured with HCoV-229E spike peptides, obtained before COVID-19 vaccination. The receptors were gathered from a human donor who received a COVID-19 vaccine.

The chain is built from TRBV14 and TRBJ2-2; D not resolved. V lost 4 bases and J 4 bases, leaving 7 bases between the germline ends. The CDR3 sequence is 13 residues long. The germline CDR1 and CDR2 sequences are SGHDN and FVKESK. The CDR3 DNA reads as TGTGCCAGCAGCCGGCAGGCCACCGGGGAGCTGTTTTTT. Protein sequence: CASSRQATGELFF.

This chain links TRBV2 with TRBJ1-3; the D gene is possibly TRBD1 (5 bases). The V end was cut by 5 bases, the J end by 1 base, with 15 bases between. Germline-derived CDR1 and CDR2 are SNHLY and FYNNEI. The CDR3 totals 16 residues. Here the CDR3 reads CASSSQGSSSGNTIYF. The CDR3 nucleotides read TGTGCCAGCAGTTCCCAGGGATCTTCTTCTGGAAACACCATATATTTT.

V usage is TRBV19 and J usage is TRBJ2-3; no clear D gene. Germline CDR1 is LNHDA and CDR2 is SQIVND (reference sequence). Trimming cost V 3 bases and J 4 bases, with 8 bases left between them. The CDR3 is 13 amino acids. The CDR3, as DNA: TGTGCCAGTAGTATTCCGCCATCAGATACGCAGTATTTT. Translated: CASSIPPSDTQYF. The variable domain in full, completed from reference TRBV19 and TRBJ2-3, reads DGGITQSPKYLFRKEGQNVTLSCEQNLNHDAMYWYRQDPGQGLRLIYYSQIVNDFQKGDIAEGYSVSREKKESFPLTVTSAQKNPTAFYLCASSIPPSDTQYFGPGTRLTVL.

The sample holds a few counts of this clone. This chain connects TRBV10-3 to TRBJ1-2; D perhaps matches TRBD1 (5 bases). CDR1 and CDR2 (germline): ENHRY, SYGVKD. Trimming took off 4 bases at V and 4 bases at J, with 22 bases between the two ends. This CDR3 is 17 amino acids long. The CDR3 loop is CAISVNLGPLRTYGYTF. CDR3 nucleotides: TGTGCCATCAGTGTGAATTTGGGACCTTTAAGGACCTATGGCTACACCTTC.

CDR3 nucleotide sequence: TGTGCCAGCAACCCGGGTGGGGTCCAAGAGACCCAGTACTTC. It yields the protein CASNPGGVQETQYF. The chain combines TRBV28 with TRBJ2-5, with unresolved D. The V end was cut by 7 bases, the J end by 1 base, with 13 bases between. The CDR3 runs to 14 residues. Looked up from germline, CDR1 is MDHEN and CDR2 is SYDVKM.

The V and J genes are TRBV7-8 and TRBJ2-5; D call uncertain. The germline V gene encodes CDR1 SGHVS and CDR2 FQNEAQ. The CDR3 is 13 residues long. Trimming shortened V by 7 bases and J by 6 bases, and 15 bases separated the two germline ends. CDR3 in DNA: TGTGCCAGCACCTTCGGACCTTCGCAGACCCAGTACTTC. It is translated as CASTFGPSQTQYF.

The chain combines TRBV18 with TRBJ1-5; D uncertain. The V gene's germline CDR1 is KGHSH and CDR2 LQKENI. The CDR3 spans 14 residues. V lost 3 bases and J lost 7, with 13 bases in between. Here the CDR3 DNA reads TGTGCCAGCTCACCGAATAGGGTGGGCCAGCCCCAGCATTTT. It encodes CASSPNRVGQPQHF.

This clone was seen more than once but under ten times. The chain is built from TRBV29-1 and TRBJ2-7; TRBD1 aligns across 9 bases. CDR3 length: 12 residues. Looked up from germline, CDR1 is SQVTM and CDR2 is ANQGSEA. The V segment lost 6 bases and the J segment 5 bases; nucleotides outside the gene matches: 5. For the CDR3, the DNA is TGCAGCGTGGCGGGACAGGGAAACGAGCAGTACGTC. It codes for CSVAGQGNEQYV.

This clone was seen once. The rearrangement uses TRBV10-2 and TRBJ2-1; D gene ambiguous. The length of the CDR3 is 15 residues. Germline-derived CDR1 and CDR2 are WSHSY and SAAADI. The V gene lost 7 bases and the J gene lost 0 bases, with 13 bases spanning the gap. CDR3 coding DNA: TGCGCCAGCAATCTTGGGCGGAGCTCCTACAATGAGCAGTTCTTC. Protein sequence: CASNLGRSSYNEQFF.

This chain uses TRBV6-5 with TRBJ1-2; D gene uncertain. V was pared by 4 bases and J by 8 bases, with 23 bases between. The CDR3 is 16 amino acids. The germline gives CDR1 MNHEY, CDR2 SVGAGI. Here the CDR3 reads CASSSVRKIFTLGYTF. CDR3 coding DNA: TGTGCCAGCAGTTCCGTCAGGAAGATCTTTACCCTCGGCTACACCTTC.

The chain carries TRBV10-3 and TRBJ1-2, with D perhaps TRBD1 (6 bases). Per germline, CDR1 ENHRY and CDR2 SYGVKD. The CDR3 extends over 12 amino acids. Deletions cut 11 bases from V and 2 bases from J, with 12 bases between. The CDR3 DNA reads TGTGCCTCCCAGGACAGAAACTATGGCTACACCTTC. It encodes CASQDRNYGYTF.

The V call is TRBV7-8, the J call TRBJ2-4; D is possibly TRBD1 or TRBD2 (5 bases each). Germline CDR1 is SGHVS and CDR2 is FQNEAQ. This CDR3 comprises 14 residues. V was pared by 3 bases and J by 1 base, with 7 bases between. CDR3 DNA sequence: TGTGCCAGCAGCTTGGGGGTTGCCAAAAACATTCAGTACTTC. Translating gives CASSLGVAKNIQYF.

The J gene is TRBJ1-6, the V gene TRBV9; D gene uncertain. Trimming cost V 4 bases and J 7 bases, with 9 bases left between them. Per germline, CDR1 SGDLS and CDR2 YYNGEE. The CDR3 extends over 13 amino acids. CDR3 in amino acids: CASSPDPNSPLHF. CDR3 sequence (DNA): TGTGCCAGCAGCCCGGACCCAAATTCACCCCTCCACTTT.

This clone appeared once. V gene TRBV6-2 or TRBV6-3 combines with J gene TRBJ2-7, with TRBD1 as a possible D gene (5 bases). There are 12 residues in the CDR3. Deletions cut 6 bases from V and 1 base from J, with 7 bases between. Germline CDR1 reads MNHEY; CDR2 reads SVGEGT. CDR3 amino acids: CASSDSSYEQYV. Written as DNA, the CDR3 is TGTGCCAGCAGCGACAGTTCCTACGAGCAGTACGTC.

The chain recombines TRBV12-3 or TRBV12-4 with TRBJ1-2; no clear D. Deletions cut 3 bases from V and 8 bases from J, with 13 bases between. There are 13 residues in the CDR3. The CDR3 region has the DNA TGTGCCAGCAGTTTCTCCCGGACGAGAGGCTACACCTTC. Its protein is CASSFSRTRGYTF.

In this sample, this clone turned up once. The V gene is TRBV5-4, the J gene TRBJ2-5; tentative D call: TRBD2 (6 bases). CDR3 length equals 14 residues. CDR1 is SGHNT and CDR2 is YYREEE in the germline V gene (reference sequence). Trimming cost V 4 bases and J 1 base, with 11 bases left between them. CDR3 bases: TGTGCCAGCAGCGGGGACTCAAGCCAAGAGACCCAGTACTTC. As protein: CASSGDSSQETQYF.